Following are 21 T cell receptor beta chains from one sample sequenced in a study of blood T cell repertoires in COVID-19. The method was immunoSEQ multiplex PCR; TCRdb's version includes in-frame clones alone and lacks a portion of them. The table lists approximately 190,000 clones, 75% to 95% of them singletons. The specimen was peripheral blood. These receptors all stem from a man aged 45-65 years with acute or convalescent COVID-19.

The CDR3 DNA follows: TGTGCCAGCAGTTACCCAGGACAGATTAGCAATCAGCCCCAGCATTTT. Translation gives CASSYPGQISNQPQHF. The chain uses TRBV6-6 and TRBJ1-5; D might be TRBD1 (6 bases). This CDR3 is 16 amino acids long. The ends were cut back, 2 bases at V and 0 bases at J, with 11 bases in the middle. Germline V lookup: CDR1 MNHNY, CDR2 SVGAGI (reference sequence).

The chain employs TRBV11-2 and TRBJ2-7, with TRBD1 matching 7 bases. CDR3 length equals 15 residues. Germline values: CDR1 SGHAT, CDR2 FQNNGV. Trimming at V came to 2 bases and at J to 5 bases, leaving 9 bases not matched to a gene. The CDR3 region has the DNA TGTGCCAGCAGCTTAAGGCTACAGGGGCTCGACGAGCAGTACTTC. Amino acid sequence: CASSLRLQGLDEQYF.

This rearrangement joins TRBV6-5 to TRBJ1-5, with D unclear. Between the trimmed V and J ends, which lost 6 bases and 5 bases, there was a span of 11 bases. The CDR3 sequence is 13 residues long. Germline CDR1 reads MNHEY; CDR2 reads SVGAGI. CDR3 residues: CASSFDSYQPQHF. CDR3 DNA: TGTGCCAGCAGCTTCGACTCCTATCAGCCCCAGCATTTT.

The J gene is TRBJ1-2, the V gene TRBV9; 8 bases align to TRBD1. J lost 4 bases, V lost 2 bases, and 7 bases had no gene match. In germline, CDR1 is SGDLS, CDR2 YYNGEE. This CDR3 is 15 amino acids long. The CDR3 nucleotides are TGTGCCAGCAGCGTGACGGACAGGGTATCCTATGGCTACACCTTC. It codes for CASSVTDRVSYGYTF.

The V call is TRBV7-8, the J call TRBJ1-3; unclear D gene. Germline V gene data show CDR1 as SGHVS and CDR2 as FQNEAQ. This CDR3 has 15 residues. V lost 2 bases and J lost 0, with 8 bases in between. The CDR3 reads CASSLSWSSGNTIYF. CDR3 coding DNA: TGTGCCAGCAGCTTAAGTTGGAGCTCTGGAAACACCATATATTTT.

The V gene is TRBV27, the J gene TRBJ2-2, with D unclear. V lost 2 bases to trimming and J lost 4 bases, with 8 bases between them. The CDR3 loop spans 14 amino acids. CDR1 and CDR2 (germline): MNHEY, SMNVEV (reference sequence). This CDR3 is CASSLEAFTGELFF. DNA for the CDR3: TGTGCCAGCAGTTTAGAAGCTTTCACCGGGGAGCTGTTTTTT.

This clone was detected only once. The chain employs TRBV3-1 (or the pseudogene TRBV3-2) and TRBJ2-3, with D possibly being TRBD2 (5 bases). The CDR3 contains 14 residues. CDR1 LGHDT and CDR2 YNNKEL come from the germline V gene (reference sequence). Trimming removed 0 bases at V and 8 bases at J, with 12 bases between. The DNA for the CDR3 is TGTGCCAGCAGCCAAGATCTCGGGGTGGTTACGCAGTATTTT. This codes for CASSQDLGVVTQYF.

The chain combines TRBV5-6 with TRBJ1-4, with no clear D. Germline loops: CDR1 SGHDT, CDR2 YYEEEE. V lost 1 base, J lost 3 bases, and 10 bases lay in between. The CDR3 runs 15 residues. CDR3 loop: CASSLLGRANEKLFF. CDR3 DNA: TGTGCCAGCAGCTTGTTGGGTCGGGCTAATGAAAAACTGTTTTTT.

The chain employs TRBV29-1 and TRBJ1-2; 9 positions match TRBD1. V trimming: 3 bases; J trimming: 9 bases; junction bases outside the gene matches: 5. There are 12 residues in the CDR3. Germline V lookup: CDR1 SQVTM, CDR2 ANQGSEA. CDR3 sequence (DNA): TGCAGCGTTGAGGGTACAGGGGGCAGCTACACCTTC. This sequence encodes CSVEGTGGSYTF.

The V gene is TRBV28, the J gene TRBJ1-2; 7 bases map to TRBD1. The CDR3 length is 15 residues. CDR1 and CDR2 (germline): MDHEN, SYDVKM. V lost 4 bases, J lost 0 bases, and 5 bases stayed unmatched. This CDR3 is CASSSLDRANYGYTF. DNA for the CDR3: TGTGCCAGCAGTTCCCTCGACAGGGCTAACTATGGCTACACCTTC.

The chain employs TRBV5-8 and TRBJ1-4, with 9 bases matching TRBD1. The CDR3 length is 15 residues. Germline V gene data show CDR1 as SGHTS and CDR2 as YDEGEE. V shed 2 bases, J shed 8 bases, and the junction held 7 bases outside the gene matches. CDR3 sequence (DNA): TGTGCCAGCAGCTTATCGACAGGGGGGACGGAAAAACTGTTTTTT. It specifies CASSLSTGGTEKLFF.

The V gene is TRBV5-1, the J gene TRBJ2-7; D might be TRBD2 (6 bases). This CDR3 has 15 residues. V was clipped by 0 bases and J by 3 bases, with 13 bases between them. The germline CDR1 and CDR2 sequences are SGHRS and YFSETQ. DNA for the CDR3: TGCGCCAGCAGCTTGGCCGGGGGTGGGTTCTACGAGCAGTACTTC. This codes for CASSLAGGGFYEQYF.

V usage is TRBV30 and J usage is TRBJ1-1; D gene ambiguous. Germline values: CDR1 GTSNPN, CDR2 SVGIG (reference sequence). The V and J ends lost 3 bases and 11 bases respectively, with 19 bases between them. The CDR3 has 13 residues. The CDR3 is CAWSQYSGFEAFF. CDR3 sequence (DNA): TGTGCCTGGAGCCAATACTCAGGTTTTGAGGCTTTCTTT.

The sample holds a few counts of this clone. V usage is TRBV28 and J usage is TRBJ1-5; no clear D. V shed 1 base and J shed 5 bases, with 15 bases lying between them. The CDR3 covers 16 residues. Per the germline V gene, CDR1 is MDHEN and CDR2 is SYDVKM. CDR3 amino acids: CASSLFSQTIHQPQHF. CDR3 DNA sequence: TGTGCCAGCAGTTTATTTTCACAGACAATACATCAGCCCCAGCATTTT.

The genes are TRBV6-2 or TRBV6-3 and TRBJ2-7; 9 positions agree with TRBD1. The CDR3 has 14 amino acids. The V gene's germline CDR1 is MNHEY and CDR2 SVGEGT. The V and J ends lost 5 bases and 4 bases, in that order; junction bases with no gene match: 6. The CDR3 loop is CASSRDRAGYEQYF. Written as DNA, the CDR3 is TGTGCCAGCAGTCGGGACAGGGCTGGGTACGAGCAGTACTTC.

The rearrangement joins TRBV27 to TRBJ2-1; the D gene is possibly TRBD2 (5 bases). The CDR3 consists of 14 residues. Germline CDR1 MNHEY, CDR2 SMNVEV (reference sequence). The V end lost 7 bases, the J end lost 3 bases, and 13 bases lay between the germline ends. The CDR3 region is CASTRIGGYNEQFF. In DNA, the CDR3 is TGTGCCAGCACCCGGATCGGAGGCTACAATGAGCAGTTCTTC.

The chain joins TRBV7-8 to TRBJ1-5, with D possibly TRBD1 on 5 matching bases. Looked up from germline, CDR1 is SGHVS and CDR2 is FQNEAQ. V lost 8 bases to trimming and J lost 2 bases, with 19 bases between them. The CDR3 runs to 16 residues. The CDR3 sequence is CASQDQEGKGNQPQHF. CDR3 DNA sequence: TGTGCCAGCCAAGACCAGGAGGGGAAGGGCAATCAGCCCCAGCATTTT.

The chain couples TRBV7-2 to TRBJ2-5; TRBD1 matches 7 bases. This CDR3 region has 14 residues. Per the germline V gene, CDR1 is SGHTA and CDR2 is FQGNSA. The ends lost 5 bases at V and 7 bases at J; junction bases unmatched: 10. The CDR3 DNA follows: TGTGCCAGCAGCGCATGGACAGGATCCGGGACCCAGTACTTC. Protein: CASSAWTGSGTQYF.

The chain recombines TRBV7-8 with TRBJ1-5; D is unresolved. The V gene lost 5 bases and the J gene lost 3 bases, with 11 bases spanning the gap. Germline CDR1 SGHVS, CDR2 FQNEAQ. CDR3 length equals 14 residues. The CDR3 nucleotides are TGTGCCAGCAGCATAGACACGTTCAATCAGCCCCAGCATTTT. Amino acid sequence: CASSIDTFNQPQHF.

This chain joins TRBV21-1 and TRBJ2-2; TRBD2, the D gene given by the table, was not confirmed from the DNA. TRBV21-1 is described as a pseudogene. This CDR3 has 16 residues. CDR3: CASPPTSATNTGELFF. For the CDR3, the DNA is TGTGCCAGCCCCCCTACTAGCGCCACGAACACCGGGGAGCTGTTTTTT.

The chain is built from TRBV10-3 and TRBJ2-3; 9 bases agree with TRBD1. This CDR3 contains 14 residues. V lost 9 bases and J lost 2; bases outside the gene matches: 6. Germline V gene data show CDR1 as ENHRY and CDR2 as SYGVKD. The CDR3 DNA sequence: TGTGCCATACGGACAGGGGCCGACACAGATACGCAGTATTTT. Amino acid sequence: CAIRTGADTDTQYF.